A single sample is the source of the 23 T cell receptor beta chains below, sequenced in a study of T cell responses to AZD1222 COVID-19 vaccine. The protocol was immunoSEQ multiplex PCR, while the TCRdb copy is restricted to in-frame clones and leaves out a portion. This sample has around 150,000 clones; approximately 94% occur once, and the top ten carry approximately 5.5%. The starting material was peripheral blood, obtained 28 days after the second AZD1222 dose. These receptors were obtained from an adult who received the AZD1222 COVID-19 vaccine.

V and J are TRBV3-1 (or the pseudogene TRBV3-2) and TRBJ1-1, with no clear D. The V end was cut by 4 bases, the J end by 0 bases, with 12 bases between. The CDR3 has 15 amino acids. CDR1 is LGHDT, CDR2 YNNKEL, per germline (reference sequence). In DNA form, the CDR3 reads TGTGCCAGCAGCCGGATCGGGAACCTGAACACTGAAGCTTTCTTT. It encodes CASSRIGNLNTEAFF.

This clone has a single count. The rearrangement uses TRBV9 and TRBJ1-6; the match to TRBD1 covers 10 bases. The length of the CDR3 is 16 residues. The V segment lost 3 bases and the J segment 7 bases; nucleotides outside the gene matches: 7. The germline V gene encodes CDR1 SGDLS and CDR2 YYNGEE. The CDR3 DNA reads as TGTGCCAGCAGCGCGACAGGGGGCGCTTCGAATTCACCCCTCCACTTT. Its translation: CASSATGGASNSPLHF.

This clone was detected many times. The J gene is TRBJ1-5, the V gene TRBV19; D not certain. The CDR3 contains 9 residues. Germline values: CDR1 LNHDA, CDR2 SQIVND (reference sequence). The V end was cut by 9 bases, the J end by 6 bases, with 3 bases between. The CDR3 DNA reads as TGTGCCAGAACTCAGCCCCAGCATTTT. Encoded protein: CARTQPQHF. The complete variable domain, with remaining parts taken from reference TRBV19 and TRBJ1-5, reads DGGITQSPKYLFRKEGQNVTLSCEQNLNHDAMYWYRQDPGQGLRLIYYSQIVNDFQKGDIAEGYSVSREKKESFPLTVTSAQKNPTAFYLCARTQPQHFGDGTRLSIL.

The J gene is TRBJ2-2, the V gene TRBV10-2; TRBD2 agrees at 9 bases. The germline V gene has CDR1 WSHSY and CDR2 SAAADI. CDR3 length: 15 residues. The junction had 5 bases not matched to a gene; V was cut back by 5 bases and J by 4 bases. CDR3 loop: CASSFAGGGTGELFF. The CDR3 coding sequence is TGCGCCAGCAGTTTTGCGGGAGGGGGCACCGGGGAGCTGTTTTTT.

This chain connects TRBV5-5 to TRBJ2-5; D tentatively fits TRBD1 or TRBD2 (6 bases each). The V and J ends lost 0 bases and 3 bases respectively, with 12 bases between them. CDR1 and CDR2 (germline): SGHKS, YYEKEE (reference sequence). The CDR3 length is 15 residues. The CDR3 loop is CASSLAGGREETQYF. The CDR3 nucleotides read TGTGCCAGCAGCTTGGCCGGGGGCAGGGAAGAGACCCAGTACTTC.

V gene TRBV28 combines with J gene TRBJ1-6; 9 bases map to TRBD1. J lost 7 bases, V lost 4 bases, and 8 bases had no gene match. The CDR3 covers 16 residues. Germline lookup yields CDR1 MDHEN and CDR2 SYDVKM. The chain's CDR3 is CASSSLNRGQNSPLHF. The CDR3 DNA is TGTGCCAGCAGTTCCCTCAACAGGGGGCAGAATTCACCCCTCCACTTT.

The genes are TRBV6-4 and TRBJ2-3; D is unresolved. V lost 5 bases, J lost 0 bases, and 12 bases lay in between. Germline V gives CDR1 MRHNA, CDR2 SNTAGT. The CDR3 sequence is 15 residues long. CDR3 protein: CASSLDLGSTDTQYF. As DNA, the CDR3 is TGTGCCAGCAGTTTAGACTTAGGTAGCACAGATACGCAGTATTTT.

CDR3: CASSYSDRLYEQYF. Written as DNA, the CDR3 is TGTGCCAGCAGTTACTCTGACAGGCTATACGAGCAGTACTTC. The rearrangement joins TRBV6-6 to TRBJ2-7, with TRBD1 as a possible D gene (6 bases). CDR1 is MNHNY, CDR2 SVGAGI, per germline (reference sequence). V was trimmed by 0 bases and J by 4 bases, leaving 10 bases between them. The CDR3 covers 14 residues.

This clone is a singleton in its sample. The chain links TRBV5-6 to TRBJ1-1, with 9 bases matching TRBD1. The V segment lost 0 bases and the J segment 7 bases; nucleotides outside the gene matches: 4. Germline-derived CDR1 and CDR2 are SGHDT and YYEEEE. The CDR3 loop spans 14 amino acids. DNA of the CDR3: TGTGCCAGCAGCTTGGACAGGGGGCGGGGTGAAGCTTTCTTT. It translates to CASSLDRGRGEAFF.

The chain carries TRBV19 and TRBJ2-5; D gene unclear. CDR3 size: 13 residues. Trimming took off 3 bases at V and 4 bases at J, with 9 bases between the two ends. Germline V gene lookup returns CDR1 LNHDA and CDR2 SQIVND (reference sequence). The CDR3 DNA sequence: TGTGCCAGTAGTATGTGGGTTGCAGAGACCCAGTACTTC. This translates into CASSMWVAETQYF.

The chain couples TRBV19 to TRBJ2-5; 9 positions agree with TRBD2. Trimming at V came to 4 bases and at J to 5 bases, leaving 8 bases not matched to a gene. The CDR3 length is 15 residues. Per the germline V gene, CDR1 is LNHDA and CDR2 is SQIVND (reference sequence). The CDR3 spells CASSTGTSLVETQYF. The CDR3 DNA sequence: TGTGCCAGTAGTACCGGGACTAGCTTAGTTGAGACCCAGTACTTC.

This clone occurred a few times. This rearrangement joins TRBV3-1 (or the pseudogene TRBV3-2) to TRBJ2-7; no clear D gene. The germline V gene encodes CDR1 LGHDT and CDR2 YNNKEL (reference sequence). The CDR3 length is 13 residues. Trimming stripped 4 bases from V and 3 bases from J, with 10 bases between. CDR3 in DNA: TGTGCCAGCAGCCGGATAAACGACTACGAGCAGTACTTC. It specifies CASSRINDYEQYF.

The chain has TRBV2 and TRBJ2-4, with D possibly being TRBD2 (6 bases). V gave up 4 bases and J gave up 0 bases, with 13 bases separating them. The CDR3 contains 16 residues. Germline V lookup: CDR1 SNHLY, CDR2 FYNNEI. In nucleotides, the CDR3 is TGTGCCAGCAGTGGGGTGGAGGGGTTAGCCAAAAACATTCAGTACTTC. This encodes CASSGVEGLAKNIQYF. Drawing the rest from reference TRBV2 and TRBJ2-4, the complete variable domain is EPEVTQTPSHQVTQMGQEVILRCVPISNHLYFYWYRQILGQKVEFLVSFYNNEISEKSEIFDDQFSVERPDGSNFTLKIRSTKLEDSAMYFCASSGVEGLAKNIQYFGAGTRLSVL.

This sequence joins TRBV2 and TRBJ2-7; D uncertain. The CDR3 contains 12 residues. Trimming stripped 7 bases from V and 0 bases from J, with 7 bases between. In germline, CDR1 is SNHLY, CDR2 FYNNEI. CDR3 DNA: TGTGCCAGCAAGGTGACCTCCTACGAGCAGTACTTC. As protein: CASKVTSYEQYF.

This clone was observed a few times. This chain connects TRBV2 to TRBJ1-6; a weak D match, TRBD1 (6 bases). The CDR3 extends over 14 amino acids. The germline V and J ends were trimmed by 4 bases and 9 bases, with 13 bases remaining between them. Germline V lookup: CDR1 SNHLY, CDR2 FYNNEI. Here the CDR3 DNA reads TGTGCCAGCAGTGTAACAGGGTCGCGTTCACCCCTCCACTTT. Protein sequence: CASSVTGSRSPLHF.

The chain combines TRBV20-1 with TRBJ2-2, with D possibly TRBD2 on 5 matching bases. The CDR3 runs to 14 residues. The V and J ends lost 5 bases and 6 bases respectively, with 16 bases between them. Germline-derived CDR1 and CDR2 are DFQATT and SNEGSKA (reference sequence). DNA for the CDR3: TGCAGTGCTCGTGTTACGGGGATTCCCGGGGAGCTGTTTTTT. Amino acids: CSARVTGIPGELFF.

The rearrangement joins TRBV27 to TRBJ1-6, with 8 nucleotides matching TRBD1. This CDR3 spans 14 amino acids. Germline V lookup: CDR1 MNHEY, CDR2 SMNVEV (reference sequence). The V and J ends lost 5 bases and 7 bases, in that order; junction bases with no gene match: 4. As DNA, the CDR3 is TGTGCCAGCAGTCTAGACAGGGGAAATTCACCCCTCCACTTT. This codes for CASSLDRGNSPLHF.

The chain is built from TRBV4-2 and TRBJ2-7, with 7 bases aligning to TRBD2. The germline CDR1 and CDR2 sequences are LGHNA and YNFKEQ. The V segment lost 0 bases and the J segment 2 bases; nucleotides outside the gene matches: 10. This CDR3 spans 17 amino acids. The CDR3 loop is CASSQDTGREIPYEQYF. CDR3 DNA sequence: TGTGCCAGCAGCCAAGATACGGGGCGGGAGATCCCCTACGAGCAGTACTTC.

This chain's CDR3 is CASACSAFNEQFF. CDR3 DNA: TGTGCCAGCGCTTGCTCCGCATTCAATGAGCAGTTCTTC. V gene TRBV21-1 combines with J gene TRBJ2-1. TRBV21-1 is a recognized pseudogene. The length of the CDR3 is 13 residues.

This sequence joins TRBV2 and TRBJ1-1; D possibly corresponds to TRBD1 (6 bases). The germline V gene encodes CDR1 SNHLY and CDR2 FYNNEI. The V and J ends lost 6 bases and 7 bases respectively, with 15 bases between them. This CDR3 region has 13 residues. This CDR3 reads CASSFPGQHEAFF. CDR3 bases: TGTGCCAGCAGCTTCCCGGGACAACATGAAGCTTTCTTT.

The chain couples TRBV28 to TRBJ2-2, with D possibly being TRBD2 (5 bases). V was clipped by 8 bases and J by 4 bases, with 8 bases between them. The CDR3 length is 12 residues. Germline V lookup: CDR1 MDHEN, CDR2 SYDVKM. CDR3 residues: CASEGVTGELFF. Here the CDR3 DNA reads TGTGCCAGCGAGGGAGTCACCGGGGAGCTGTTTTTT. The complete variable domain, with remaining parts taken from reference TRBV28 and TRBJ2-2, reads DVKVTQSSRYLVKRTGEKVFLECVQDMDHENMFWYRQDPGLGLRLIYFSYDVKMKEKGDIPEGYSVSREKKERFSLILESASTNQTSMYLCASEGVTGELFFGEGSRLTVL.

The CDR3 DNA is TGTGCCAGCAGCGGGACAGGGGGCCTCAACGAGCAGTACTTC. Amino acids: CASSGTGGLNEQYF. The chain recombines TRBV27 with TRBJ2-7, with 12 nucleotides matching TRBD1. After removal of 6 bases from V and 5 bases from J, the junction contained 5 bases not matched to a gene. Germline CDR1 reads MNHEY; CDR2 reads SMNVEV (reference sequence). The CDR3 runs 14 residues.

This chain uses TRBV4-3 with TRBJ2-7, with 9 bases matching TRBD2. CDR3 size: 16 residues. J was trimmed by 5 bases and V by 0 bases; bases with no gene match: 8. Germline V lookup: CDR1 LGHNA, CDR2 YSLEER. As DNA, the CDR3 is TGCGCCAGCAGCCAAGATGTCGGCGGGAGGGCCAACGAGCAGTACTTC. Its protein product is CASSQDVGGRANEQYF.